This is a list of T cell receptor beta chains from one sample in a study of cytomegalovirus exposure and HLA in healthy donors. The protocol was immunoSEQ multiplex PCR, while the TCRdb copy is restricted to in-frame clones and leaves out a portion. The sample contains tens of thousands of clones, 6% to 9% of which appear only once. Specimen: PBMCs. Receptors originate from a middle-aged man in good health and CMV-seronegative. CDR3s include the opening cysteine and the closing phenylalanine or tryptophan. A D gene is named only where the DNA matches it firmly. Expanded clones get a size class; other rows say once, few or many, or leave the size out.

NA,TRBJ2-7,TRBV2,NA,CASLPTAQSYEQYF,TGTGCCAGCCTACCAACAGCCCAATCCTACGAGCAGTACTTC
NA,TRBJ2-5,TRBV19,NA,CASSMGRGSETQYF,TGTGCCAGTAGTATGGGAAGGGGGAGCGAGACCCAGTACTTC
few,TRBJ1-1,TRBV29-1,NA,CSVYLTEAFF,TGCAGCGTTTATCTCACTGAAGCTTTCTTT
NA,TRBJ2-3,TRBV6-5,NA,CASSYPERDTQYF,TGTGCCAGCAGTTACCCCGAGCGGGATACGCAGTATTTT
NA,TRBJ2-3,TRBV9,TRBD2,CASSGGAGGVTDTQYF,TGTGCCAGCAGCGGGGGAGCGGGGGGCGTCACAGATACGCAGTATTTT
few,TRBJ2-5,TRBV11-1,NA,CASSFEPQETQYF,TGTGCCAGCAGCTTCGAACCCCAGGAGACCCAGTACTTC
NA,TRBJ1-1,TRBV7-6,NA,CASSPWAGDRTEAFF,TGTGCCAGCAGCCCCTGGGCAGGGGATAGGACTGAAGCTTTCTTT
few,TRBJ1-3,TRBV4-1,NA,CASRNTASGNTIYF,TGCGCCAGCAGGAATACAGCCTCTGGAAACACCATATATTTT
NA,TRBJ1-2,TRBV9,TRBD1,CASSSRTGGSYGYTF,TGTGCCAGCAGCTCCCGGACAGGGGGATCCTATGGCTACACCTTC
many,TRBJ2-3,TRBV7-8,TRBD2,CASSFRDYLDTQYF,TGTGCCAGCAGCTTTCGGGACTACCTAGATACGCAGTATTTT
few,TRBJ2-5,TRBV7-6,NA,CASSTTGWETQYF,TGTGCCAGCAGTACTACAGGGTGGGAGACCCAGTACTTC
few,TRBJ1-1,TRBV19,TRBD1,CASSGQGASRGTEAFF,TGTGCCAGTAGTGGACAGGGCGCAAGTAGGGGGACTGAAGCTTTCTTT
few,TRBJ2-5,TRBV19,TRBD2,CASTPKAREPRGGETQYF,TGTGCCAGTACCCCCAAGGCGCGGGAGCCCCGGGGAGGGGAGACCCAGTACTTC
few,TRBJ2-7,TRBV29-1,NA,CSVVGGPFYEQYF,TGCAGCGTTGTCGGGGGGCCTTTCTACGAGCAGTACTTC
few,TRBJ1-1,TRBV28,TRBD1,CASSFTRGRADTEAFF,TGTGCCAGCAGTTTCACCAGGGGGCGCGCGGACACTGAAGCTTTCTTT
NA,TRBJ1-5,TRBV28,NA,CASGTTGSGLPQHF,TGTGCCAGCGGAACCACGGGAAGTGGACTGCCCCAGCATTTT
NA,TRBJ1-6,TRBV2,NA,CASSEAARTNSPLHF,TGTGCCAGCAGTGAAGCGGCACGTACTAATTCACCCCTCCACTTT
few,TRBJ2-3,TRBV9,NA,CASSVGHSLTDTQYF,TGTGCCAGCAGCGTCGGACATAGTCTCACAGATACGCAGTATTTT
NA,TRBJ2-2,TRBV27,TRBD2,CASSSRTSGSGGELFF,TGTGCCAGCAGTTCCCGGACTAGCGGGAGTGGCGGGGAGCTGTTTTTT
NA,TRBJ1-2,TRBV11-2,NA,CASSFNGDGYTF,TGTGCCAGCAGCTTTAACGGGGATGGCTACACCTTC
NA,TRBJ2-6,TRBV11-2,NA,CATGLGGSGANVLTF,TGTGCCACCGGACTCGGGGGCTCTGGGGCCAACGTCCTGACTTTC
NA,TRBJ2-7,TRBV19,NA,CASSISTGGLYEQYF,TGTGCCAGTAGTATTTCCACGGGGGGCCTCTACGAGCAGTACTTC
few,TRBJ2-1,TRBV29-1,NA,CSVAPPGPTYNEQFF,TGCAGCGTTGCCCCTCCAGGGCCCACCTACAATGAGCAGTTCTTC
once,TRBJ2-7,TRBV11-2,TRBD2,CASSMTSGTYEQYF,TGTGCCAGCAGCATGACTAGCGGGACCTACGAGCAGTACTTC
NA,TRBJ1-6,TRBV5-4,TRBD1,CASSTPGPQGDSPLHF,TGTGCCAGCAGCACCCCGGGCCCCCAGGGGGATTCACCCCTCCACTTT
NA,TRBJ1-1,TRBV11-2,TRBD1,CASSLIGTGGDTEAFF,TGTGCCAGCAGCTTAATCGGGACAGGGGGGGACACTGAAGCTTTCTTT
NA,TRBJ2-1,TRBV5-6,TRBD1,CASSRTGGYGSEQFF,TGTGCCAGCAGCCGGACAGGGGGTTATGGGAGTGAGCAGTTCTTC
NA,TRBJ1-1,TRBV4-2,NA,CASSPSGGKDTEAFF,TGTGCCAGCAGCCCATCGGGGGGGAAAGACACTGAAGCTTTCTTT
few,TRBJ2-1,TRBV11-3,NA,CASSSVGGYNEQFF,TGTGCCAGCAGCTCAGTCGGCGGATACAATGAGCAGTTCTTC
few,TRBJ1-5,TRBV6-5,NA,CASSSHYSNQPQHF,TGTGCCAGCAGTTCACACTATAGCAATCAGCCCCAGCATTTT
NA,TRBJ2-1,TRBV25-1,NA,CASSPGGGTYNEQFF,TGTGCCAGCAGTCCCGGGGGAGGCACCTACAATGAGCAGTTCTTC
NA,TRBJ1-2,TRBV4-3,TRBD1,CASSRDSVGGYTF,TGCGCCAGCAGCCGGGACAGCGTTGGCGGCTACACCTTC
few,TRBJ2-2,TRBV4-3,TRBD2,CASSQELAGGTGELFF,TGCGCCAGCAGCCAAGAACTAGCGGGAGGAACCGGGGAGCTGTTTTTT
few,TRBJ2-2,TRBV7-9,NA,CASSSSPGLYSTGELFF,TGTGCCAGCAGCTCAAGTCCGGGTCTTTATAGCACCGGGGAGCTGTTTTTT
NA,TRBJ2-7,TRBV10-2,NA,CASSGGLEQYF,TGCGCCAGCAGTGGGGGCCTCGAGCAGTACTTC
NA,TRBJ2-7,TRBV28,TRBD2,CASSFLAGGEQYF,TGTGCCAGCAGTTTTCTAGCGGGAGGTGAGCAGTACTTC
NA,TRBJ1-1,TRBV18,NA,CASSPDSEAFF,TGTGCCAGCTCACCCGACTCTGAAGCTTTCTTT
NA,TRBJ2-5,TRBV28,NA,CASSLPGRGQETQYF,TGTGCCAGCAGTCTCCCTGGCCGAGGGCAAGAGACCCAGTACTTC
NA,TRBJ2-3,TRBV5-6,NA,CASSPSGSTDTQYF,TGTGCCAGCAGCCCTAGTGGTAGCACAGATACGCAGTATTTT
few,TRBJ2-1,TRBV28,TRBD2,CASTTLAGVRTYNEQFF,TGTGCCAGCACCACTTTAGCGGGAGTAAGGACCTACAATGAGCAGTTCTTC
NA,TRBJ2-2,TRBV18,NA,CASSPLGTSGELFF,TGTGCCAGCTCACCACTCGGTACCTCCGGGGAGCTGTTTTTT
NA,TRBJ1-1,TRBV7-8,TRBD1,CASSFEGARTEAFF,TGTGCCAGCAGTTTCGAGGGGGCGCGCACTGAAGCTTTCTTT